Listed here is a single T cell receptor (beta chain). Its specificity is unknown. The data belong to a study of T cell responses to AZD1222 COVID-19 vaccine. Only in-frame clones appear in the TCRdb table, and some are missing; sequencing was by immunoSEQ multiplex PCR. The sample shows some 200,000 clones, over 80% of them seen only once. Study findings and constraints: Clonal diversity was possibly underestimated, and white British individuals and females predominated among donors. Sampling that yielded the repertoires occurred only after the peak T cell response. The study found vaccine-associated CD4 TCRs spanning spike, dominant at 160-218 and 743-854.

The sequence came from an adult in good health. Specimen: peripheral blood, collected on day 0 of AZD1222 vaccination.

The DNA of the CDR3 is TGTGCCAGCTTCGCGGTGAGTGGGAACACTGAAGCTTTCTTT. This translates into CASFAVSGNTEAFF. The chain is built from TRBV6-5 and TRBJ1-1; D gene uncertain. Germline lookup yields CDR1 MNHEY and CDR2 SVGAGI. The length of the CDR3 is 14 residues. V lost 8 bases, J lost 1 base, and 14 bases lay in between.